A single sample is the source of the 24 T cell receptor beta chains below, sequenced in a study of T-cell memory formation after mild COVID-19. TCRdb processed the 5' RACE reads anew with MiXCR; each CDR3 protein has one entry. Of about 210,000 distinct CDR3 sequences detected, under 12% appear once; the ten largest clones hold 3% to 3.5%. The sequencing sample was made of PBMCs or a T cell subset sorted from them (not recorded which). Receptors originate from a man aged 18 to 29 who had mild COVID-19 (a few samples of this study predate the infection). Cell type and time point are not known.

The rearrangement uses TRBV6-1 and TRBJ1-5; no reliable D call. Looked up from germline, CDR1 is MNHNS and CDR2 is SASEGT. Trimming shortened V by 8 bases and J by 6 bases, and 14 bases separated the two germline ends. This CDR3 has 13 residues. CDR3 bases: TGTGCCAGCGTGCCGGAATTTTTTCAGCCCCAGCATTTT. This codes for CASVPEFFQPQHF.

The chain joins TRBV20-1 to TRBJ1-2, with D uncertain. Germline V gene data show CDR1 as DFQATT and CDR2 as SNEGSKA (reference sequence). V lost 1 base to trimming and J lost 4 bases, with 10 bases between them. This CDR3 has 13 residues. The CDR3 DNA follows: TGCAGTGCTAGAGCGGGTAACGGCTATGGCTACACCTTC. Protein product: CSARAGNGYGYTF.

The rearrangement uses TRBV4-3 and TRBJ2-3, with D maybe TRBD2 (7 bases). In germline, CDR1 is LGHNA, CDR2 YSLEER. CDR3 length: 13 amino acids. Trimming cost V 0 bases and J 9 bases, with 10 bases left between them. This CDR3 is CASSQDGGGTQYF. In nucleotides, the CDR3 is TGCGCCAGCAGCCAAGATGGGGGGGGCACGCAGTATTTT.

This clonotype appeared a few times. J is TRBJ2-1 and V is TRBV28; D might be TRBD1 (7 bases). The CDR3 length is 12 residues. The V end lost 2 bases, the J end lost 12 bases, and 11 bases lay between the germline ends. Germline V gene data show CDR1 as MDHEN and CDR2 as SYDVKM. The CDR3 coding sequence is TGTGCCAGCAGTTTACTCCAGGGGGGGCAGTTCTTC. Translated: CASSLLQGGQFF.

This chain connects TRBV20-1 to TRBJ2-5; D is possibly TRBD2 (6 bases). V gave up 1 base and J gave up 5 bases, with 8 bases separating them. From germline, CDR1 is DFQATT and CDR2 SNEGSKA (reference sequence). This CDR3 has 12 residues. In DNA form, the CDR3 reads TGCAGTGCTAGAGGGGGGGTGGAGACCCAGTACTTC. Protein sequence: CSARGGVETQYF.

This clonotype has a handful of counts. The rearrangement joins TRBV5-1 to TRBJ1-4, with TRBD1 identical over 7 bases. Germline loops: CDR1 SGHRS, CDR2 YFSETQ. CDR3 length: 15 residues. Trimming at V came to 1 base and at J to 2 bases, leaving 2 bases not matched to a gene. The CDR3 loop reads CASSLRQGTNEKLFF. CDR3 DNA: TGCGCCAGCAGCTTGCGACAGGGCACTAATGAAAAACTGTTTTTT.

This clonotype was seen a handful of times. The CDR3 DNA reads TGCAGTGCTACCTCCCTAACCACAGATACGCAGTATTTT. It specifies CSATSLTTDTQYF. This chain connects TRBV20-1 to TRBJ2-3; no clear D. Germline-derived CDR1 and CDR2 are DFQATT and SNEGSKA (reference sequence). The CDR3 has 13 amino acids. V lost 4 bases and J lost 2, with 10 bases in between.

V usage is TRBV28 and J usage is TRBJ1-6; D is ambiguous. From germline, CDR1 is MDHEN and CDR2 SYDVKM. The CDR3 is made up of 14 amino acids. V lost 6 bases and J lost 6, with 12 bases in between. CDR3: CASSIRGINSPLHF. CDR3 DNA: TGTGCCAGCAGCATCCGGGGAATTAATTCACCCCTCCACTTT.

The chain uses TRBV24-1 and TRBJ2-3, with TRBD1 matching over 8 bases. Germline V gene data show CDR1 as KGHDR and CDR2 as SFDVKD. The V gene end was trimmed by 5 bases and the J gene end by 6 bases; junction bases not matched to a gene: 3. This CDR3 has 13 residues. CDR3 DNA sequence: TGTGCCACCAGTGCCCAGGGGGCGGATACGCAGTATTTT. As protein: CATSAQGADTQYF.

This clonotype was counted only a few times. V gene TRBV7-9 combines with J gene TRBJ1-2, with D uncertain. CDR1 and CDR2 from the germline V gene are SEHNR and FQNEAQ (reference sequence). The CDR3 is 13 residues long. The ends were cut back, 4 bases at V and 3 bases at J, with 9 bases in the middle. The CDR3 DNA follows: TGTGCCAGCAGCTACGAAAGCCACTATGGCTACACCTTC. It yields the protein CASSYESHYGYTF.

This clonotype has a handful of counts. V gene TRBV5-5 combines with J gene TRBJ2-6; D unclear. Germline values: CDR1 SGHKS, CDR2 YYEKEE (reference sequence). The CDR3 runs to 16 residues. V gave up 6 bases and J gave up 1 base, with 14 bases separating them. CDR3 in amino acids: CASIRSLGSGANVLTF. CDR3 sequence (DNA): TGTGCCAGCATTCGCTCGTTAGGTTCTGGGGCCAACGTCCTGACTTTC.

This clonotype was picked up a small number of times. This sequence joins TRBV6-2 or TRBV6-3 and TRBJ2-2; D perhaps matches TRBD1 (6 bases). Germline values: CDR1 MNHEY, CDR2 SVGEGT. The CDR3 has 13 residues. The ends were cut back, 6 bases at V and 4 bases at J, with 9 bases in the middle. The DNA for the CDR3 is TGTGCCAGCAGGAACAGGGTCACCGGGGAGCTGTTTTTT. This codes for CASRNRVTGELFF.

This clonotype was found many times. The V call is TRBV7-3, the J call TRBJ2-2; no definite D call. CDR3 length: 11 residues. Germline values: CDR1 SGHTA, CDR2 FQGTGA. V lost 5 bases and J 7 bases, leaving 5 bases between the germline ends. CDR3 in DNA: TGTGCCAGCAGCAGTTACGGGGAGCTGTTTTTT. As protein: CASSSYGELFF.

The V call is TRBV7-2, the J call TRBJ2-3, with D possibly called TRBD1 or TRBD2 (5 bases each). From germline, CDR1 is SGHTA and CDR2 FQGNSA. V dropped 2 bases and J dropped 0 bases, with 15 bases sitting between them. The length of the CDR3 is 17 residues. The CDR3 loop reads CASSLLSGQLSTDTQYF. The CDR3 region has the DNA TGTGCCAGCAGCTTATTGTCGGGGCAGTTGAGCACAGATACGCAGTATTTT.

The chain employs TRBV12-3 or TRBV12-4 and TRBJ2-1; 11 bases align to TRBD1. The CDR3 has 14 amino acids. Losses at the gene ends were 5 bases for V and 7 bases for J; bases not matched to a gene: 4. For the CDR3, the DNA is TGTGCCAGCAGTACTGGACAGGGGGCAAATGAGCAGTTCTTC. As protein: CASSTGQGANEQFF.

The table lists this clonotype with many counts. The genes are TRBV12-3 or TRBV12-4 and TRBJ1-5, with unresolved D. V was clipped by 5 bases and J by 1 base, with 9 bases between them. The CDR3 contains 14 residues. CDR3 sequence (DNA): TGTGCCAGCAGTGCGATAGACAGCAATCAGCCCCAGCATTTT. Encoded protein: CASSAIDSNQPQHF.

This clonotype was found many times. The rearrangement links TRBV5-5 to TRBJ1-6; TRBD1 might be the D (5 bases). V was trimmed by 0 bases and J by 11 bases, leaving 15 bases between them. There are 15 residues in the CDR3. Germline loops: CDR1 SGHKS, CDR2 YYEKEE (reference sequence). The CDR3 DNA reads TGTGCCAGCAGCTTGGGGGACGTTCAGCCTCCACCCCTCCACTTT. It codes for CASSLGDVQPPPLHF.

The rearrangement uses TRBV4-2 and TRBJ2-7; D gene ambiguous. Germline V gives CDR1 LGHNA, CDR2 YNFKEQ. Trimming took 0 bases from V and 3 from J, leaving 9 bases between them. The CDR3 is made up of 14 amino acids. CDR3 residues: CASSQDLPNYEQYF. The DNA for the CDR3 is TGTGCCAGCAGCCAAGACTTGCCGAACTACGAGCAGTACTTC.

This clonotype was picked up a small number of times. The chain combines TRBV7-2 with TRBJ2-4, with D maybe TRBD2 (6 bases). The germline V and J ends were trimmed by 5 bases and 3 bases, with 17 bases remaining between them. Looked up from germline, CDR1 is SGHTA and CDR2 is FQGNSA. This CDR3 region has 16 residues. CDR3 nucleotide sequence: TGTGCCAGCAGCGTACTTCGCTTGGGAGGCAAAAACATTCAGTACTTC. Translation gives CASSVLRLGGKNIQYF.

In this sample, this clonotype turned up a few times. The rearrangement joins TRBV7-6 to TRBJ1-2; possible D gene TRBD1, 6 bases. Germline V CDR1 and CDR2: SGHVS, FNYEAQ. There are 13 residues in the CDR3. V was shortened by 5 bases and J by 11 bases, with 18 bases between the two germline ends. Here the CDR3 reads CASSHRDTSEYTF. CDR3 sequence (DNA): TGTGCCAGCAGCCACCGGGACACCTCAGAGTACACCTTC.

J is TRBJ2-1 and V is TRBV9; D not resolved. The CDR3 is 15 residues long. V was pared by 0 bases and J by 5 bases, with 12 bases between. Per germline, CDR1 SGDLS and CDR2 YYNGEE. CDR3 sequence (DNA): TGTGCCAGCAGCGTAGGTGGCCAGCCCAACAATGAGCAGTTCTTC. Protein product: CASSVGGQPNNEQFF.

The chain recombines TRBV6-1 with TRBJ2-7; the D gene is possibly TRBD2 (6 bases). This CDR3 is built from 14 residues. Germline assignment: CDR1 MNHNS and CDR2 SASEGT. V lost 0 bases, J lost 3 bases, and 9 bases lay in between. CDR3 bases: TGTGCCAGCAGTGAAGCTGGGGGGTACTACGAGCAGTACGTC. Translating gives CASSEAGGYYEQYV.

The chain combines TRBV6-2 or TRBV6-3 with TRBJ1-1; no reliable D call. Trimming removed 2 bases from V and 13 bases from J, with 17 bases in between. The CDR3 sequence is 13 residues long. Per germline, CDR1 MNHEY and CDR2 SVGEGT. The CDR3 region is CASSYGTGLEGFF. The CDR3 bases are TGTGCCAGCAGTTACGGAACCGGGCTCGAGGGTTTCTTT.

This sequence joins TRBV5-1 and TRBJ2-1; D not resolved. This CDR3 is 12 amino acids long. V shed 4 bases and J shed 6 bases, with 8 bases lying between them. Germline V gene sequence: CDR1 SGHRS, CDR2 YFSETQ. The CDR3 sequence: CASSGSSNEQFF. The CDR3 DNA reads as TGCGCCAGCAGCGGTAGCAGCAATGAGCAGTTCTTC.